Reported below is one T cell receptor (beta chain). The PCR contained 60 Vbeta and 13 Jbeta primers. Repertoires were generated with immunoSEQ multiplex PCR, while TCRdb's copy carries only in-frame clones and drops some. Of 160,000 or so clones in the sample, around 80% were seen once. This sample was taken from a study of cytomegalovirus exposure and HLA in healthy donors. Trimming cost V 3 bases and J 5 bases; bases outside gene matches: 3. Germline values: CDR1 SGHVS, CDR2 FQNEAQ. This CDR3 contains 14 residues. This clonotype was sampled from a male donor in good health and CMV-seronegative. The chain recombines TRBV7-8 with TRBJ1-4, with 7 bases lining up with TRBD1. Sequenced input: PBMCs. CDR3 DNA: TGTGCCAGCAGCTTTCCGGGACAGAATGAAAAACTGTTTTTT. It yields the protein CASSFPGQNEKLFF.